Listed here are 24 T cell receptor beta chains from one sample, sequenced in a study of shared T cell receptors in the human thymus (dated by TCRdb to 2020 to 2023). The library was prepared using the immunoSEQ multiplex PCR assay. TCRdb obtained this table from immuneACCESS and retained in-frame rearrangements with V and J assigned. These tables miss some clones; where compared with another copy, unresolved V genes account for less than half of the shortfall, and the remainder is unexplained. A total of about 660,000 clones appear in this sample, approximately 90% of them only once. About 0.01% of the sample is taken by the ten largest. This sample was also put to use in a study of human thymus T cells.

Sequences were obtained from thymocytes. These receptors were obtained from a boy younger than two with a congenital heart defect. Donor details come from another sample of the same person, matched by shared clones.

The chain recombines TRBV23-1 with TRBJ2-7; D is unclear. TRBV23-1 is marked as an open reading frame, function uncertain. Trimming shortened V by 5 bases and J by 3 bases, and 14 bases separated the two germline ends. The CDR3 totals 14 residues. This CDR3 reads CASSSISPVYEQYF. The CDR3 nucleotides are TGCGCCAGCAGTTCAATCTCTCCGGTCTACGAGCAGTACTTC.

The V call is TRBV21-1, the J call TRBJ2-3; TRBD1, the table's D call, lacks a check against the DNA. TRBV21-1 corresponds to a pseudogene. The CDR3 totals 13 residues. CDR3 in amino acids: CATFKQHPDTQYF. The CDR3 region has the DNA TGTGCCACCTTTAAACAACACCCGGATACGCAGTATTTT.

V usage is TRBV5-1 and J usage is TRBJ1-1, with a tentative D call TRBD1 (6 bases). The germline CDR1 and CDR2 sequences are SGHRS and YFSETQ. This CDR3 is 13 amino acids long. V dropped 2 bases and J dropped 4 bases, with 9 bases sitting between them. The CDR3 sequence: CASSFTGTTEAFF. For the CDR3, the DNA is TGCGCCAGCAGCTTTACAGGGACCACTGAAGCTTTCTTT. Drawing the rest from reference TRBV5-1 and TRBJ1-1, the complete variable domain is KAGVTQTPRYLIKTRGQQVTLSCSPISGHRSVSWYQQTPGQGLQFLFEYFSETQRNKGNFPGRFSGRQFSNSRSEMNVSTLELGDSALYLCASSFTGTTEAFFGQGTRLTVV.

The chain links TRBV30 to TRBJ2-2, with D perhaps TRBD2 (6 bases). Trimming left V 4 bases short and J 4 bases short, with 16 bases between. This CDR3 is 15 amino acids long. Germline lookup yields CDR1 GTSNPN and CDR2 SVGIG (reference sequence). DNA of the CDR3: TGTGCCTGGACGATCGGGAGAATGGGCACCGGGGAGCTGTTTTTT. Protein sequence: CAWTIGRMGTGELFF.

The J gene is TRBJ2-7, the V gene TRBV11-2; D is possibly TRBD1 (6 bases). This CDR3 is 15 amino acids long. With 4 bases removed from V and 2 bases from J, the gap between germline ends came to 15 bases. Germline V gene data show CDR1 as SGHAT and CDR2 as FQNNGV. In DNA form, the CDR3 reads TGTGCCAGCAGCTCCCGCGGACAGAGCCCCTACGAGCAGTACTTC. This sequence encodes CASSSRGQSPYEQYF.

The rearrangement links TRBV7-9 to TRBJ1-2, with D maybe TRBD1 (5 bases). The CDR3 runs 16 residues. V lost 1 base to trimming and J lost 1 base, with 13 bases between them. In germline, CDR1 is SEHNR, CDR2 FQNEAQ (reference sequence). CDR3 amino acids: CASSLGGPQLNYGYTF. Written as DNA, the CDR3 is TGTGCCAGCAGCTTAGGGGGCCCTCAGCTTAACTATGGCTACACCTTC.

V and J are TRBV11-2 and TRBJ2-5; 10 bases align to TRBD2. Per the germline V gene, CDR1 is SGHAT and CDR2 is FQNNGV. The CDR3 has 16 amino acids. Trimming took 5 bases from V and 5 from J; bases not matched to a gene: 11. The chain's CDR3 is CASSRTSSGSRETQYF. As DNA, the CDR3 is TGTGCCAGCAGCCGAACTTCTAGCGGGAGTAGGGAGACCCAGTACTTC. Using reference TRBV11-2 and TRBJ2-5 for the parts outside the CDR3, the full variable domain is EAGVAQSPRYKIIEKRQSVAFWCNPISGHATLYWYQQILGQGPKLLIQFQNNGVVDDSQLPKDRFSAERLKGVDSTLKIQPAKLEDSAVYLCASSRTSSGSRETQYFGPGTRLLVL.

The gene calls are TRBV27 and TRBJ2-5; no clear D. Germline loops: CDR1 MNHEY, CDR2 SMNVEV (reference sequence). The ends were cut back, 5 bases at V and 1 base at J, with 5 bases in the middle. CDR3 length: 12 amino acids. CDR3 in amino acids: CASSPSQETQYF. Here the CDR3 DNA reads TGTGCCAGCAGTCCGTCCCAAGAGACCCAGTACTTC.

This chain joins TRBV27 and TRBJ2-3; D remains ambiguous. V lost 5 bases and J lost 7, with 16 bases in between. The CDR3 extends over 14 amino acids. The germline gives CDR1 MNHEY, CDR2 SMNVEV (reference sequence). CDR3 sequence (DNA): TGTGCCAGCAGTCCGAGACTTGTACTAAATACGCAGTATTTT. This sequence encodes CASSPRLVLNTQYF.

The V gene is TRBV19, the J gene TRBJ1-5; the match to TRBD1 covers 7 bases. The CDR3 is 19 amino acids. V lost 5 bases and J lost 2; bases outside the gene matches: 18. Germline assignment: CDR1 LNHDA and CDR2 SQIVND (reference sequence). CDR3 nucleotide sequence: TGTGCCAGTAGTCCTCGACAGGGAGGCTCGGCCGGGGGCAATCAGCCCCAGCATTTT. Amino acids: CASSPRQGGSAGGNQPQHF.

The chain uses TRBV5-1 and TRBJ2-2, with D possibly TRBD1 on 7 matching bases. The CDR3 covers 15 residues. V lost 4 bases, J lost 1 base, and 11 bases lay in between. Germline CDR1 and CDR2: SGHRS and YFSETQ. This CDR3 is CASSGGGRNTGELFF. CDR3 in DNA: TGCGCCAGCAGCGGAGGGGGCCGGAACACCGGGGAGCTGTTTTTT.

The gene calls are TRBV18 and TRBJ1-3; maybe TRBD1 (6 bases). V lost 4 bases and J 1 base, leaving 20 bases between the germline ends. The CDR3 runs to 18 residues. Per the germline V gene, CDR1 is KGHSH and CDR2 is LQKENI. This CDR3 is CASSRSLAAQGSGNTIYF. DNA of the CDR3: TGTGCCAGCTCACGCTCCCTGGCCGCACAGGGTTCTGGAAACACCATATATTTT.

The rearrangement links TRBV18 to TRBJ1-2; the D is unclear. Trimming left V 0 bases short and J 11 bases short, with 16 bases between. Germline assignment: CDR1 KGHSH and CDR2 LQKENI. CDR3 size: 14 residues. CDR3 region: CASSPPGVLKRYTF. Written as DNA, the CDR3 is TGTGCCAGCTCACCACCCGGGGTGCTAAAGAGATACACCTTC. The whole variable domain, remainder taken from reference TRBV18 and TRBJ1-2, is NAGVMQNPRHLVRRRGQEARLRCSPMKGHSHVYWYRQLPEEGLKFMVYLQKENIIDESGMPKERFSAEFPKEGPSILRIQQVVRGDSAAYFCASSPPGVLKRYTFGSGTRLTVV.

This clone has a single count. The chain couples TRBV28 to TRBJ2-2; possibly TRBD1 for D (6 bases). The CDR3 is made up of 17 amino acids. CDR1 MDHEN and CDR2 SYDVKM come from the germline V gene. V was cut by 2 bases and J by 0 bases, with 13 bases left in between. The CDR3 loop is CASSLMRGIANTGELFF. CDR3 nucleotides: TGTGCCAGCAGTTTAATGAGGGGGATTGCGAACACCGGGGAGCTGTTTTTT.

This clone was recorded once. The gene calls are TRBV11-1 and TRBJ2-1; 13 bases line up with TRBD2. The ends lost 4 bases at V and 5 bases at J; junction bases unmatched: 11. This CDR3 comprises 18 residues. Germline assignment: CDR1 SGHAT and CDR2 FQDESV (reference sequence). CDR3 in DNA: TGTGCCAGCAGCTCAATACTAGCGGGAGGGCCGGGGAACAATGAGCAGTTCTTC. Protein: CASSSILAGGPGNNEQFF.

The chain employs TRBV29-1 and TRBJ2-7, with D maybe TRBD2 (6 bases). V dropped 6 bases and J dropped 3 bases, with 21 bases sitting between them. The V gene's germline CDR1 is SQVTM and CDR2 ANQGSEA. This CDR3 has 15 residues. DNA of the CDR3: TGCAGCGTCTGGTTCGCGCGGGACCCATACTACGAGCAGTACTTC. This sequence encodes CSVWFARDPYYEQYF.

CDR3 in amino acids: CAILASGRGRWGTDTQYF. CDR3 DNA sequence: TGTGCCATCCTGGCTAGCGGGAGGGGGAGATGGGGCACAGATACGCAGTATTTT. This chain joins TRBV10-3 and TRBJ2-3; 12 bases align to TRBD2. Germline-derived CDR1 and CDR2 are ENHRY and SYGVKD. The CDR3 covers 18 residues. J was trimmed by 1 base and V by 8 bases; bases with no gene match: 13.

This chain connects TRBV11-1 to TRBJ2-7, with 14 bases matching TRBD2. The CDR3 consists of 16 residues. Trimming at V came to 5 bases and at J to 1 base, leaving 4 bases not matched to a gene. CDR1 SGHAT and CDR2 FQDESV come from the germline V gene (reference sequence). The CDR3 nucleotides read TGTGCCAGCAGCCCGAGGACTAGCGGGAGGTCCTACGAGCAGTACTTC. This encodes CASSPRTSGRSYEQYF. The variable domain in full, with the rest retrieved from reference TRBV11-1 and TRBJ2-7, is EAEVAQSPRYKITEKSQAVAFWCDPISGHATLYWYRQILGQGPELLVQFQDESVVDDSQLPKDRFSAERLKGVDSTLKIQPAELGDSAMYLCASSPRTSGRSYEQYFGPGTRLTVT.

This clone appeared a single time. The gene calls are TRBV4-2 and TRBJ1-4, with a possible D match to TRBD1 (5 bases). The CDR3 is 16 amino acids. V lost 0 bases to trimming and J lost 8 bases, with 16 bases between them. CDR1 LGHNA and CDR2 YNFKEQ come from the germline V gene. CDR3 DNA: TGTGCCAGCAGCCAAGATTGGGGCATGGTAGGGGAAAAACTGTTTTTT. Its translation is CASSQDWGMVGEKLFF.

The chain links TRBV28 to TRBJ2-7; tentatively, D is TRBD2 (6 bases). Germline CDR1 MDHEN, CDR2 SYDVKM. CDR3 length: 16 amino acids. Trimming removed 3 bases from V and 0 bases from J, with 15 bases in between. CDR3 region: CASSFVGRPLSYEQYF. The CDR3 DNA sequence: TGTGCCAGCAGTTTCGTTGGGAGGCCCCTCTCCTACGAGCAGTACTTC.

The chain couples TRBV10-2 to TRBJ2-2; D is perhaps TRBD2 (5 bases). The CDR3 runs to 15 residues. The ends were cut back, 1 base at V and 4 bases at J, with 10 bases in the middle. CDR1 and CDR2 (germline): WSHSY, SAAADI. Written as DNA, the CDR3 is TGCGCCAGCAGTGAGTTTATGGGGAGCACCGGGGAGCTGTTTTTT. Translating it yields CASSEFMGSTGELFF.

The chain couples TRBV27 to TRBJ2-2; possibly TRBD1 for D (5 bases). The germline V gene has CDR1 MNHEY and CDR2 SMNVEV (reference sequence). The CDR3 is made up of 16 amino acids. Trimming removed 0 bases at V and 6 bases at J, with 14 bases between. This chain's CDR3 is CASSLSRRAFAGELFF. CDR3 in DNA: TGTGCCAGCAGTTTATCGCGCAGGGCATTCGCCGGGGAGCTGTTTTTT.

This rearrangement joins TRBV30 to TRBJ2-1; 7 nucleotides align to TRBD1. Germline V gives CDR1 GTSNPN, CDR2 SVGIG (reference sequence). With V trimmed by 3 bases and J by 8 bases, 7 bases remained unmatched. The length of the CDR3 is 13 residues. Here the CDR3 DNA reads TGTGCCTGGAGGGCCACAGGGGAGCATGAGCAGTTCTTC. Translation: CAWRATGEHEQFF.

The CDR3 reads CASSRTGEKGTEAFF. CDR3 DNA: TGTGCCAGCAGCCGCACTGGGGAGAAAGGCACTGAAGCTTTCTTT. V and J are TRBV7-9 and TRBJ1-1; unclear D gene. CDR1 is SEHNR and CDR2 is FQNEAQ in the germline V gene (reference sequence). V was shortened by 5 bases and J by 4 bases, with 17 bases between the two germline ends. CDR3 length: 15 residues.